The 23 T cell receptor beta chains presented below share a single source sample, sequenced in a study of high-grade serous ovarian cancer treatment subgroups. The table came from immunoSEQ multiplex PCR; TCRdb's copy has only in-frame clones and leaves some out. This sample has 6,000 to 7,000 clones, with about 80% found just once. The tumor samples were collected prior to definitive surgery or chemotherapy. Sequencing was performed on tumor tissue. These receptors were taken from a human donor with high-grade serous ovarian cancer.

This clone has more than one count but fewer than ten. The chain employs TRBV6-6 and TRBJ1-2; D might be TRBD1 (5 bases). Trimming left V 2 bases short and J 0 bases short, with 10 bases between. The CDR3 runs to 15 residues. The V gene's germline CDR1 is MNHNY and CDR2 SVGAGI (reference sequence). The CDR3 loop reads CASSYPQGANYGYTF. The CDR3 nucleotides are TGTGCCAGCAGTTACCCCCAGGGTGCTAACTATGGCTACACCTTC.

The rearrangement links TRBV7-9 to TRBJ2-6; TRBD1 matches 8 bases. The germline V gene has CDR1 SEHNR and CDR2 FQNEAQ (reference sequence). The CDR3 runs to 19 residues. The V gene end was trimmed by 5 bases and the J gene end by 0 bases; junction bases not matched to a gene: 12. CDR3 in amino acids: CASSQGGTGHGSGANVLTF. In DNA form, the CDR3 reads TGTGCCAGCAGCCAAGGGGGGACAGGACACGGCTCTGGGGCCAACGTCCTGACTTTC.

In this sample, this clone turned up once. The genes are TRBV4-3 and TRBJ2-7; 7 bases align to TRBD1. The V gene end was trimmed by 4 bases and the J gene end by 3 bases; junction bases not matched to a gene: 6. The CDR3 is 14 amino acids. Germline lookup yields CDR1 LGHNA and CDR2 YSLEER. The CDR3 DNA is TGCGCCAGCAGCCCCCGACAGGGTTACTACGAGCAGTACTTC. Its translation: CASSPRQGYYEQYF.

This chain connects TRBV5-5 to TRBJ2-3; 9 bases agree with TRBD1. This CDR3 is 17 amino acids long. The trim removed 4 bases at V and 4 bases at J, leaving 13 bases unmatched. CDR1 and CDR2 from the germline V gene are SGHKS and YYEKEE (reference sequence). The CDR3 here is CASSPEPGQGSADTQYF. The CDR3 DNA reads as TGTGCCAGCAGCCCCGAGCCGGGACAGGGAAGCGCAGATACGCAGTATTTT.

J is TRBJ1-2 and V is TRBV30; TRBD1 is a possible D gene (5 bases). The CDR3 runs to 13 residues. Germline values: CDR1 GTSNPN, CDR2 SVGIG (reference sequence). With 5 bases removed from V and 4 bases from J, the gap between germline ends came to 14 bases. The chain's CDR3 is CAWEGGAVYGYTF. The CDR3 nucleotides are TGTGCCTGGGAAGGAGGGGCCGTCTATGGCTACACCTTC.

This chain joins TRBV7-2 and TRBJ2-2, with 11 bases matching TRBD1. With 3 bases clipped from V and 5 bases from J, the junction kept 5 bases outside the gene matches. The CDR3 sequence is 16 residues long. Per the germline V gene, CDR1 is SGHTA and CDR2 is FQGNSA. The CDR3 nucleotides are TGTGCCAGCAGCTTGCGGACAGGGGGCGCGACCGGGGAGCTGTTTTTT. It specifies CASSLRTGGATGELFF.

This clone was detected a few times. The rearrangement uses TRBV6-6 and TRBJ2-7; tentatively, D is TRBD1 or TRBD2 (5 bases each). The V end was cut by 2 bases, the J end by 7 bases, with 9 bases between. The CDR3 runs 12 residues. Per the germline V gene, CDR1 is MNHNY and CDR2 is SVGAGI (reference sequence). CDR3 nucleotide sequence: TGTGCCAGCAGTTACCAGGGACGGGAGCAGTACTTC. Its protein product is CASSYQGREQYF.

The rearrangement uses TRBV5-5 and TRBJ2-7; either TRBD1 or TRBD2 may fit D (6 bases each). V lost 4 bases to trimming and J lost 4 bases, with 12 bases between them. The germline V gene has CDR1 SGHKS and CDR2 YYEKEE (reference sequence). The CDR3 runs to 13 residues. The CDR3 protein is CASSRTGAYEQYF. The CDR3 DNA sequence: TGTGCCAGCAGCCGGACGGGGGCTTACGAGCAGTACTTC.

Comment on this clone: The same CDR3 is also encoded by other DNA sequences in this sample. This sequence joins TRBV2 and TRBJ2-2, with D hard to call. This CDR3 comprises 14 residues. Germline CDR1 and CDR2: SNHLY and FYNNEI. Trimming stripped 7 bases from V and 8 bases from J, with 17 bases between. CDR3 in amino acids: CASKPTTLFGELFF. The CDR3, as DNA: TGTGCCAGCAAACCCACGACCCTATTTGGGGAGCTGTTTTTT.

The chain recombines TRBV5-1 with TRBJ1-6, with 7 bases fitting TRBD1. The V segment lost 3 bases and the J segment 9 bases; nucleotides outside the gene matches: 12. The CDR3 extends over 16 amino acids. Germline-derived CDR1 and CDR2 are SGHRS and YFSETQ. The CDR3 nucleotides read TGCGCCAGCAGCTCCTCCGTAGGGGGCGCAGGTTCACCCCTCCACTTT. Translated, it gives CASSSSVGGAGSPLHF.

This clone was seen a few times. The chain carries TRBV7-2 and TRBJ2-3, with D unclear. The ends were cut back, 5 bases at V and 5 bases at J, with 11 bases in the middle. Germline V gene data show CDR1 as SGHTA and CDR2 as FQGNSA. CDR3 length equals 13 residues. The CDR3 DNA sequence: TGTGCCAGCAGCCGTGAATTCGGAGATACGCAGTATTTT. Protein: CASSREFGDTQYF.

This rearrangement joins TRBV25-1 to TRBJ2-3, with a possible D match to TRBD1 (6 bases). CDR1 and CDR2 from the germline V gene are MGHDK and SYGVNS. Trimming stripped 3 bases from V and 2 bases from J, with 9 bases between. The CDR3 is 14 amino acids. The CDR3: CASSDRGSTDTQYF. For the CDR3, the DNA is TGTGCCAGCAGTGACAGGGGATCCACAGATACGCAGTATTTT.

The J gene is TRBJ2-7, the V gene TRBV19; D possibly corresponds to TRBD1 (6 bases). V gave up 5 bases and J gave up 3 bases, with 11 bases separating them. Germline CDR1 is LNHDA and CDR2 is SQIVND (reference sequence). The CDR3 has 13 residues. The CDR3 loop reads CASSPGQIYEQYF. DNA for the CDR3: TGTGCCAGTAGTCCGGGACAAATCTACGAGCAGTACTTC.

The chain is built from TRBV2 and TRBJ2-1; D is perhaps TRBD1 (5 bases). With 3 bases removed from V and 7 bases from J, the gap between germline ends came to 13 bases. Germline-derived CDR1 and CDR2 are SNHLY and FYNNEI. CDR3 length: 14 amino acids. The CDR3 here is CASSDSQGTNEQFF. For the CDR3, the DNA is TGTGCCAGCAGTGACTCCCAGGGTACGAATGAGCAGTTCTTC.

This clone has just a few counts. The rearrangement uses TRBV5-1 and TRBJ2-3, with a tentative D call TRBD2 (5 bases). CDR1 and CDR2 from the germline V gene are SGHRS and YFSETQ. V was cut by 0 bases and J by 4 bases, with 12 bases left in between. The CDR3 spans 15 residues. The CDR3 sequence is CASSLERPGPDTQYF. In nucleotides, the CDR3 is TGCGCCAGCAGCTTGGAGCGGCCCGGACCAGATACGCAGTATTTT.

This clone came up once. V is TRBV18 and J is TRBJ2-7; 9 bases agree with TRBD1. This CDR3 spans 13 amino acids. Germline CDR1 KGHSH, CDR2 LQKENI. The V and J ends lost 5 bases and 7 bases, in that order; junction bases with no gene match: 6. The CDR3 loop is CASSTQTGGEQYF. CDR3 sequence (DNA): TGTGCCAGCTCAACCCAGACAGGGGGGGAGCAGTACTTC.

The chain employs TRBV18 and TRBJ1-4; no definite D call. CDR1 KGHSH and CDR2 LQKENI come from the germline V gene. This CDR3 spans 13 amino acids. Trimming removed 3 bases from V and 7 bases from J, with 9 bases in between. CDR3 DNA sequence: TGTGCCAGCTCACCCGGGAGGAGTGAAAAACTGTTTTTT. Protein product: CASSPGRSEKLFF.

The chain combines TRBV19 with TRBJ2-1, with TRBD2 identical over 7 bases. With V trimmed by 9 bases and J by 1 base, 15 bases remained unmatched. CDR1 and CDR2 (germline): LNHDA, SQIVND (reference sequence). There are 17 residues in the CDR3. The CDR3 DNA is TGTGCCAGCAGTGTGGGGGGGACCACCTTTTCCTACAATGAGCAGTTCTTC. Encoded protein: CASSVGGTTFSYNEQFF.

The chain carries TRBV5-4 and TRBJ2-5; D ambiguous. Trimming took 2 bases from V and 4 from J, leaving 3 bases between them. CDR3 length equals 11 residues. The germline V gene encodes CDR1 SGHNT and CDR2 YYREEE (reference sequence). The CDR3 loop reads CASSFGETQYF. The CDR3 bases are TGTGCCAGCAGCTTCGGAGAGACCCAGTACTTC.

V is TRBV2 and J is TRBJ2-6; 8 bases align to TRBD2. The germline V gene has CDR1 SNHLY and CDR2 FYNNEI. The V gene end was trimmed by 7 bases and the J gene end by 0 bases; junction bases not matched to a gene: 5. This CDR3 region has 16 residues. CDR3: CASTKRESSGANVLTF. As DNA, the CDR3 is TGTGCCAGCACCAAGCGGGAGAGCTCTGGGGCCAACGTCCTGACTTTC.

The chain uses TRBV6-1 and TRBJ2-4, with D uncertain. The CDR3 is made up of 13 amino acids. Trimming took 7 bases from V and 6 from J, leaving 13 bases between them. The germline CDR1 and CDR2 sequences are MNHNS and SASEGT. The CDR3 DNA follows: TGTGCCAGCATCCCTGGATTGGGAAACATTCAGTACTTC. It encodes CASIPGLGNIQYF.

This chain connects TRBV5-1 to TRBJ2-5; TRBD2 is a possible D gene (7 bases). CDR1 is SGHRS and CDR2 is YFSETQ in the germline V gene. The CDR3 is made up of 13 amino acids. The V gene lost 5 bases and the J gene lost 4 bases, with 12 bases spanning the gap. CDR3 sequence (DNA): TGCGCCAGCAGTCCTAGGGGGGGAGAGACCCAGTACTTC. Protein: CASSPRGGETQYF.

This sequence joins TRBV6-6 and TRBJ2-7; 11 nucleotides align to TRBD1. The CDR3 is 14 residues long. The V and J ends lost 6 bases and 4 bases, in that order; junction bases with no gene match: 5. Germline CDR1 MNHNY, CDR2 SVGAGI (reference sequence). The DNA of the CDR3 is TGTGCCAGCAGAGACGGGACAGGGGGTTACGAGCAGTACTTC. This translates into CASRDGTGGYEQYF.